This T cell receptor (beta chain) was identified in a study of blood T cell repertoires in COVID-19. Study-level information: Sites in the United States, Italy and Spain provided acute and convalescent COVID-19 samples. PBMCs, B-cell-depleted T cells, or T cells were the source of the cDNA or gDNA that made up the material.

Authors' processing steps: By means of reference gene primer amplification, nucleated cell counts were estimated. Produced via immunoSEQ multiplex PCR; TCRdb's table is partial and in-frame only. V and J calls plus clone size are reproduced from that table; the DNA served to infer D and trimming. The data show more than 150,000 clones, with about 85% seen just once and about 9.4% held by the top ten. As regards this clone: Distinct nucleotide sequences in the sample also encode this CDR3.

Germline-derived CDR1 and CDR2 are SGHRS and YFSETQ. Losses at the gene ends were 4 bases for V and 3 bases for J; bases not matched to a gene: 5. The CDR3 runs to 16 residues. The sample consisted of peripheral blood. This clonotype was obtained from a woman over 75 with acute or convalescent COVID-19. The chain is built from TRBV5-1 and TRBJ2-3; 13 positions match TRBD2. The CDR3 DNA reads as TGCGCCAGCAGCCTAGGACTAGCGGGAGCAACAGATACGCAGTATTTT. Translated, it gives CASSLGLAGATDTQYF.